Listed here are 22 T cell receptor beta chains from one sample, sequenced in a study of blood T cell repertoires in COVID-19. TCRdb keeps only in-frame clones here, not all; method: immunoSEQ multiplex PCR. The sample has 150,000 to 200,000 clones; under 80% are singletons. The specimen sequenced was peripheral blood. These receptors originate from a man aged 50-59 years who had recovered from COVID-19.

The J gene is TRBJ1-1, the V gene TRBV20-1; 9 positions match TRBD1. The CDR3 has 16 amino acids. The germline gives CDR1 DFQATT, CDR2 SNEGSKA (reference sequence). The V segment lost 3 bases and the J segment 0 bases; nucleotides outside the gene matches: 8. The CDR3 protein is CSASGRTGVMNTEAFF. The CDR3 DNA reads TGCAGTGCTAGTGGGCGGACAGGGGTAATGAACACTGAAGCTTTCTTT.

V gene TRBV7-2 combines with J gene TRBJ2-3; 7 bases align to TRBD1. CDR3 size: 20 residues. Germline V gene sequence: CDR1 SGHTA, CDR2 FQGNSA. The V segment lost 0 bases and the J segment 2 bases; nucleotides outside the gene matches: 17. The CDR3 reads CASSLAPPDRTGKSTDTQYF. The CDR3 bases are TGTGCCAGCAGCTTAGCGCCGCCAGACCGGACAGGAAAATCCACAGATACGCAGTATTTT.

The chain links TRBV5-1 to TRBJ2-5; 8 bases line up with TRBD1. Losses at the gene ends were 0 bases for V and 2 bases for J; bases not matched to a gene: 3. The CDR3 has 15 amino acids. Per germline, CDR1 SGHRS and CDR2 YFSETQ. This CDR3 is CASSLGDRRQETQYF. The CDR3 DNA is TGCGCCAGCAGCTTGGGGGACAGGCGACAAGAGACCCAGTACTTC.

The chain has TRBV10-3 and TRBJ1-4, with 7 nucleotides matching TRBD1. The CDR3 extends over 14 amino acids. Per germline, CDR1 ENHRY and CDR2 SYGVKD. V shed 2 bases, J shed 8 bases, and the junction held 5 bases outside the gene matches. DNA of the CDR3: TGTGCCATCAGTGAGCGGACAGGAAGCGAAAAACTGTTTTTT. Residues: CAISERTGSEKLFF.

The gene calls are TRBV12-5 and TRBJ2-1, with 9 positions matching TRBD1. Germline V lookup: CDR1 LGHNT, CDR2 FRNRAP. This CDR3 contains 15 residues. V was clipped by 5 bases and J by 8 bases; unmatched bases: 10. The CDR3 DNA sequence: TGTGCTAGTGGTCCATGGACAGGGGATTTCGATGAGCAGTTCTTC. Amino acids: CASGPWTGDFDEQFF.

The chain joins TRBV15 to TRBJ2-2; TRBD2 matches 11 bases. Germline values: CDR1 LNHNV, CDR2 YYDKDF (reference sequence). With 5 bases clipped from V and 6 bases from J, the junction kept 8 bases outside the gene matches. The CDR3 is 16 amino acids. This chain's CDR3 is CATSRRTSGRAGELFF. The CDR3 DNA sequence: TGTGCCACCAGCCGTCGGACTAGCGGGCGGGCCGGGGAGCTGTTTTTT.

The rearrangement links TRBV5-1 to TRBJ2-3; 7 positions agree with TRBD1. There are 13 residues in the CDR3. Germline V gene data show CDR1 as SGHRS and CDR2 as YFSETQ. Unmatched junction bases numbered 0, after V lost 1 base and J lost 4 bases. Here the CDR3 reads CASSLQGADTQYF. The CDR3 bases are TGCGCCAGCAGCTTGCAGGGGGCAGATACGCAGTATTTT.

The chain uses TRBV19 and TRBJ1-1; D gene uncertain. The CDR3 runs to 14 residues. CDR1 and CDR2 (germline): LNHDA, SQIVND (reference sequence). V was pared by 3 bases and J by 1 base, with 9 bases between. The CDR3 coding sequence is TGTGCCAGTAGTATCGTCGGTTGGAACACTGAAGCTTTCTTT. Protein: CASSIVGWNTEAFF.

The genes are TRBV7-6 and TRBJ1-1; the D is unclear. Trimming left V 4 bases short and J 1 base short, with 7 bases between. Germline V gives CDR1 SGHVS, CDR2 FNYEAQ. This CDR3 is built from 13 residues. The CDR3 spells CASSSLPNTEAFF. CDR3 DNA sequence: TGTGCCAGCAGCTCCCTACCGAACACTGAAGCTTTCTTT.

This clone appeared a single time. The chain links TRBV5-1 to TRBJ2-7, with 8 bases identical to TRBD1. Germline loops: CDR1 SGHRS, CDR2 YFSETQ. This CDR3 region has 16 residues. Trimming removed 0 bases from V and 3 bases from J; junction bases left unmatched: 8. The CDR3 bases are TGCGCCAGCAGCTTGGCAGGGGGCATCAGTAACTACGAGCAGTACTTC. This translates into CASSLAGGISNYEQYF.

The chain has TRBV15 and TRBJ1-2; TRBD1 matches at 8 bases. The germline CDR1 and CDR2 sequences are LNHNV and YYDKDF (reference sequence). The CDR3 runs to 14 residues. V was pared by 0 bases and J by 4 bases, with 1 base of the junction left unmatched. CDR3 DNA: TGTGCCACCAGCAGAGAGGGGACAGGCTATGGCTACACCTTC. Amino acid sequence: CATSREGTGYGYTF.

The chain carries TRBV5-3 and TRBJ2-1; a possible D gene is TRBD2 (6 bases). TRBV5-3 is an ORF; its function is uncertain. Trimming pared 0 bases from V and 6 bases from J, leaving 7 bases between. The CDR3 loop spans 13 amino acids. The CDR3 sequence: CARSLAEGNEQFF. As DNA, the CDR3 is TGTGCCAGAAGCTTGGCGGAGGGCAATGAGCAGTTCTTC.

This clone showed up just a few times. CDR3 sequence (DNA): TGCGCCAGCAGCCCCGACAGTAATGAAAAACTGTTTTTT. This gives the protein CASSPDSNEKLFF. The chain recombines TRBV4-3 with TRBJ1-4, with D possibly TRBD1 on 5 matching bases. The CDR3 is made up of 13 amino acids. CDR1 is LGHNA, CDR2 YSLEER, per germline. Deletions cut 4 bases from V and 4 bases from J, with 7 bases between.

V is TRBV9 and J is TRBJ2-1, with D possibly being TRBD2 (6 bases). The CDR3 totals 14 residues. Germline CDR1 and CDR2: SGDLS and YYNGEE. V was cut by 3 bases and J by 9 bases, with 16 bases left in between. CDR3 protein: CASSERLVYSEQFF. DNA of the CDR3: TGTGCCAGCAGCGAAAGACTAGTGTATAGTGAGCAGTTCTTC.

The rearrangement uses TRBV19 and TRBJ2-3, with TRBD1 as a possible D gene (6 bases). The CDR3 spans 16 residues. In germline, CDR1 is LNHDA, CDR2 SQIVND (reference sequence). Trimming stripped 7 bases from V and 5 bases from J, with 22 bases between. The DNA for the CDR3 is TGTGCCAGTAAATTACAGGACCTCCGAGGGGGAGATACGCAGTATTTT. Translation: CASKLQDLRGGDTQYF.

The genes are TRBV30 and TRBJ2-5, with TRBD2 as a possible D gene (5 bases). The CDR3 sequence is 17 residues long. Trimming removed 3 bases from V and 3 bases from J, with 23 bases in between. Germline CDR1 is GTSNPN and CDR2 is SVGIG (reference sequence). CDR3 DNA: TGTGCCTGGAGCGGCAACTACGGGGTGGGTGTCGAAGAGACCCAGTACTTC. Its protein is CAWSGNYGVGVEETQYF.

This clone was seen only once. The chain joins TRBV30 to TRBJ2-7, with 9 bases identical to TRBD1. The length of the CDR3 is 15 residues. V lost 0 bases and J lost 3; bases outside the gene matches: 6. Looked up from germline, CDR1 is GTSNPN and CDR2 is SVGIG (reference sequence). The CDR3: CAWSVGGTGIYEQYF. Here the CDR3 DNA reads TGTGCCTGGAGTGTGGGGGGGACAGGGATCTACGAGCAGTACTTC.

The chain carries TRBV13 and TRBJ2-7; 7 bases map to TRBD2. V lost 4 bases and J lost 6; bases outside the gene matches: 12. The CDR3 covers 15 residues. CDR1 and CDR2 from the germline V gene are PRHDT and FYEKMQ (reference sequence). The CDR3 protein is CASSSGGLAGIEQYF. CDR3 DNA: TGTGCCAGCAGCTCGGGAGGATTAGCAGGGATCGAGCAGTACTTC.

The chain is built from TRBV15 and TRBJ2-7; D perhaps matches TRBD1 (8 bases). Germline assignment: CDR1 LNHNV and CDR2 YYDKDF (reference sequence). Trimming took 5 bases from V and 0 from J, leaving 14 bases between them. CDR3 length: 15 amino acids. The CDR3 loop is CATSGGDRSSYEQYF. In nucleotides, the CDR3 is TGTGCCACCAGCGGGGGGGACAGGAGCTCCTACGAGCAGTACTTC.

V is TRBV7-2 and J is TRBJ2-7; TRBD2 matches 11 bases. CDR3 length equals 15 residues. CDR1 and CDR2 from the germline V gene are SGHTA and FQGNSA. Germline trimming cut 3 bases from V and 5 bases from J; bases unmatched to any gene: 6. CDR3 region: CASSLGTSGLNEQYF. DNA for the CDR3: TGTGCCAGCAGCTTGGGGACTAGCGGCTTGAACGAGCAGTACTTC.

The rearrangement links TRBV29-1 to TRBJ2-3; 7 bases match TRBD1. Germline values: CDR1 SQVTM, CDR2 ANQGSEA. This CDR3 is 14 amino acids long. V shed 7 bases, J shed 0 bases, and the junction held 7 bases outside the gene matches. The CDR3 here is CSDRQGSSTDTQYF. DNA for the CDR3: TGCAGCGACCGACAGGGATCTAGCACAGATACGCAGTATTTT.

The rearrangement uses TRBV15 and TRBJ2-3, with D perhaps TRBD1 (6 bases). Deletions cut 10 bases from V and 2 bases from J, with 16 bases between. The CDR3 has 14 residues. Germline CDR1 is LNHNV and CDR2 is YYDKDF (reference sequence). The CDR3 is CASRPDRYTDTQYF. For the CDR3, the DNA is TGTGCCAGCAGACCAGACAGGTACACAGATACGCAGTATTTT.